This T cell receptor (beta chain) is from a study of cytotoxic CD8 clonotypes in ibrutinib-treated CLL listed by TCRdb under 2021. Concerning the study at large: The cohort had about a dozen relapsed/refractory and roughly 15 treatment-naive patients; 17 to 18 were IGHV unmutated. Partial responses were observed in roughly 24 patients and complete responses in 2; after a median follow-up of 68 months, remission was maintained in about 15 patients and progression was observed in roughly twelve. The response samples were drawn at a median of approximately 12 months into treatment, with a range of about 6 to 40 months. Samples averaged approximately 260,000 productive templates and 90,000 to 100,000 productive rearrangements. Longitudinal samples were obtainable from about 30% of the roughly 90 participants in the trial. Cryopreserved peripheral blood mononuclear cells were collected at three points: before therapy, at response, and at either sustained remission or disease progression. Every sample from remission and from progressive disease was obtained while the patients were still on ibrutinib. What the research found in general, with its limitations: Sustained-remission and progressing patients did not have matched sampling times, and lymph node repertoires were not examined. Baseline clonality was found to be higher than that of age-matched healthy donors and was strongly correlated with circulating CD8+ T-cell counts. Public clonotypes were rare and either shrank or stayed stable during treatment, and the rise in clonality at ibrutinib response reflected expansion of private clonotypes. Clonality increased at ibrutinib response, stayed stable in sustained remission, and fell back toward baseline at progression.

As encoded in the germline V gene, CDR1 is SGHRS while CDR2 is YFSETQ. V loses 4 bases of germline sequence and J loses 1 base, and the interval between the two ends is 11 bases. From the cysteine up to the phenylalanine, the CDR3 has a length of 15 residues. Just the 45-base CDR3 DNA is kept, in frame starting at base 1. As to this clone: The antigen this receptor binds is unknown. No qualities accompany the bases; no much larger clone lies one base away.

Each clonotype received, on average, 10x coverage in deep resolution sequencing performed on a MiSeq, where the target depth lay between 1 in 1 million and 1 in 200,000 T cells. The immunoSEQ hsTCRB Kit was used to generate TCR beta libraries. The authors' analysis ran thus. The data were analyzed with ImmunoSEQ Analyzer and ImmunoSEQ Data Assistant, and V, D and J gene assignments followed IMGT definitions. Clonality, which ranges from 0 to 1, was calculated as one minus the normalized Shannon entropy of productive rearrangement frequencies. Only overrepresented clonotypes making up at least 0.05% of the repertoire of each patient were included in the public clonotype analysis. Some 13 age-matched healthy donor repertoires from immuneACCESS were used as controls for clonality. TCRdb holds this immuneACCESS table with in-frame rearrangements only. Some clones are missing; in checked studies, unresolved V genes explain under half, and the rest has no known cause. That table is the source of V, J and clone size, and D and trimming were worked out from the DNA. This sample comprises about 72,000 clones, more than 70% of them detected only once. The biggest ten clones account for roughly 7.7% of the sample.

This sample's time point label indicates: progressive disease on ibrutinib. For TCR beta library preparation, 2 to 2.5 micrograms of genomic DNA were isolated from cryopreserved PBMCs. High-throughput TCR beta sequencing was performed on longitudinal blood samples from CLL patients receiving ibrutinib monotherapy. The patients took part in an open-label, single-center phase 2 trial of ibrutinib monotherapy. The sample here was PBMCs, taken at disease progression, from a patient treated with ibrutinib. This sequence uses TRBV5-1 and TRBJ2-2; the D gene is perhaps TRBD2, on 5 matching bases. This receptor was obtained from a human donor with chronic lymphocytic leukemia. The CDR3 region: CASSPTAGNTGELFF. The base sequence is TGCGCCAGCAGCCCTACGGCGGGGAACACCGGGGAGCTGTTTTTT.